These T cell receptor beta chains were read from a single sample in a study of regulatory T cells in long-lasting Graves disease. In TCRdb, the reads were re-called with MiXCR into one record per CDR3 protein. The sample shows over 850 distinct CDR3 sequences, over 80% of them seen only once. The starting material was peripheral blood mononuclear cells (PBMCs), obtained with antithyroid drug treatment, in newly diagnosed or persistent Graves disease (not recorded which). These receptors were collected from a man aged 30 to 45 with Graves disease. CDR3s include the opening cysteine and the closing phenylalanine or tryptophan. D genes are given only for firm matches. Expanded clones get a size class; other rows say once, few or many, or leave the size out.

J: TRBJ2-1
D: -
V: TRBV5-4
size: once
DNA: TGTGCCAGCAGCTTGGAGGCTAGTTTTAACAATGAGCAGTTCTTC
CDR3: CASSLEASFNNEQFF

J: TRBJ1-1
D: TRBD1
V: TRBV28
size: -
DNA: TGTGCCAGCAGTTTCGGGACAGGGTGGAACACTGAAGCTTTCTTT
CDR3: CASSFGTGWNTEAFF

J: TRBJ2-7
D: -
V: TRBV29-1
size: -
DNA: TGCAGCGGCCTGGTGGGTCGGGAGCAGTACTTC
CDR3: CSGLVGREQYF

J: TRBJ1-2
D: -
V: TRBV27
size: -
DNA: TGTGCCAGCAGTAAGACTAACTATGGCTACACCTTC
CDR3: CASSKTNYGYTF

J: TRBJ2-4
D: -
V: TRBV6-4
size: -
DNA: TGTGCCAGCTCCCAGGAAGGGGGAGTGTCCAAAAACATTCAGTACTTC
CDR3: CASSQEGGVSKNIQYF

J: TRBJ2-3
D: TRBD2
V: TRBV5-4
size: -
DNA: TGTGCCAGCAGCTTGAGGTTTAGCGGGAGCAGCACAGATACGCAGTATTTT
CDR3: CASSLRFSGSSTDTQYF

J: TRBJ2-3
D: -
V: TRBV2
size: few
DNA: TGTGCCAGCAGTTCGGGCACAGATACGCAGTATTTT
CDR3: CASSSGTDTQYF

J: TRBJ1-1
D: TRBD1
V: TRBV18
size: -
DNA: TGTGCCAGCTCATCGAGGACAGGAGCGGACACTGAAGCTTTCTTT
CDR3: CASSSRTGADTEAFF

J: TRBJ2-7
D: -
V: TRBV10-3
size: -
DNA: TGTGCCATCAGTGGGGGACGGTACGAGCAGTACTTC
CDR3: CAISGGRYEQYF

J: TRBJ1-5
D: -
V: TRBV20-1
size: -
DNA: TGCAGTGCTAGAGAACCAGGGGCCAATCAGCCCCAGCATTTT
CDR3: CSAREPGANQPQHF

J: TRBJ2-5
D: -
V: TRBV4-1
size: -
DNA: TGCGCCAGCAGCCAAGTCGGACTCGTCCAAGAGACCCAGTACTTC
CDR3: CASSQVGLVQETQYF

J: TRBJ2-5
D: TRBD2
V: TRBV12-3/TRBV12-4
size: -
DNA: TGTGCCAGCAGTTTTTGGTTAGCGGGGTACCAAGAGACCCAGTACTTC
CDR3: CASSFWLAGYQETQYF

J: TRBJ2-2
D: -
V: TRBV7-9
size: -
DNA: TGTGCCAGCAGCTCCGGGGAGCTGTTTTTT
CDR3: CASSSGELFF

J: TRBJ2-7
D: -
V: TRBV11-2
size: -
DNA: TGTGCCAGCAGCTTAGAAGGACCGGAGAGGAAGCAGTACTTC
CDR3: CASSLEGPERKQYF

J: TRBJ2-7
D: TRBD1
V: TRBV20-1
size: -
DNA: TGCAGTGCTACCCTGGACAGGGTCGACGAGCAGTACTTC
CDR3: CSATLDRVDEQYF

J: TRBJ2-5
D: TRBD2
V: TRBV3-1
size: -
DNA: TGTGCCAGCAGCCAAGTGCTAACTAGCGGGAGGACCGAGACCCAGTACTTC
CDR3: CASSQVLTSGRTETQYF

J: TRBJ1-1
D: -
V: TRBV7-3
size: -
DNA: TGTGCCAGCAGCTCCACACAGAACACTGAAGCTTTCTTT
CDR3: CASSSTQNTEAFF

J: TRBJ1-1
D: -
V: TRBV29-1
size: -
DNA: TGCAGCGCTCCTGGGATGAACACTGAAGCTTTCTTT
CDR3: CSAPGMNTEAFF

J: TRBJ2-7
D: -
V: TRBV11-3
size: -
DNA: TGTGCCAGCAGCCCGGGCCCCCCAAGCTCCTACGAGCAGTACTTC
CDR3: CASSPGPPSSYEQYF

J: TRBJ1-2
D: -
V: TRBV12-3/TRBV12-4
size: -
DNA: TGTGCCAGCAGTTTTGCCAGACGGGGAGGCTACACCTTC
CDR3: CASSFARRGGYTF

J: TRBJ2-7
D: TRBD2
V: TRBV7-9
size: -
DNA: TGTGCCAGCAGCCACAGGGGCGGACTAGCGGGAGTAGAAGAGCAGTACTTC
CDR3: CASSHRGGLAGVEEQYF

J: TRBJ2-2
D: -
V: TRBV29-1
size: -
DNA: TGCAGCGCGGTTACGGCGAACACCGGGGAGCTGTTTTTT
CDR3: CSAVTANTGELFF

J: TRBJ2-7
D: -
V: TRBV12-3/TRBV12-4
size: -
DNA: TGTGCCAGCAGTTTAGAAGCCGGGACAAATTACGAGCAGTACTTC
CDR3: CASSLEAGTNYEQYF

J: TRBJ1-1
D: -
V: TRBV4-1
size: -
DNA: TGCGCCAGCAGCCTCGGGCAGGTACTGTCCGGGAACACTGAAGCTTTCTTT
CDR3: CASSLGQVLSGNTEAFF

J: TRBJ2-3
D: -
V: TRBV20-1
size: -
DNA: TGCAGTGCTAGAGAGGTACTGTGGACGCAGTATTTT
CDR3: CSAREVLWTQYF

J: TRBJ2-5
D: -
V: TRBV23-1
size: -
DNA: TGCGCCAGCACCAAGGGAACGCAAGAGACCCAGTACTTC
CDR3: CASTKGTQETQYF

J: TRBJ2-7
D: -
V: TRBV20-1
size: -
DNA: TGCAGTGCAATTTCGGGACTCCGGGGGCAGTACTTC
CDR3: CSAISGLRGQYF

J: TRBJ2-2
D: -
V: TRBV2
size: -
DNA: TGTGCCAGCAGTGTCTTCAGGGGTCCCGGGGAGCTGTTTTTT
CDR3: CASSVFRGPGELFF

J: TRBJ2-2
D: -
V: TRBV3-1
size: -
DNA: TGTGCCAGCAGCCACGGAATAGGACAAGCCGGGGAGCTGTTTTTT
CDR3: CASSHGIGQAGELFF

J: TRBJ2-5
D: -
V: TRBV10-3
size: -
DNA: TGTGCCATCAGTGAGGGGACGGGTGGGACCCAGTACTTC
CDR3: CAISEGTGGTQYF

J: TRBJ2-2
D: -
V: TRBV7-1
size: -
DNA: TGTGCCAGCAGCTCAGGGACCGGGGAGCTGTTTTTT
CDR3: CASSSGTGELFF